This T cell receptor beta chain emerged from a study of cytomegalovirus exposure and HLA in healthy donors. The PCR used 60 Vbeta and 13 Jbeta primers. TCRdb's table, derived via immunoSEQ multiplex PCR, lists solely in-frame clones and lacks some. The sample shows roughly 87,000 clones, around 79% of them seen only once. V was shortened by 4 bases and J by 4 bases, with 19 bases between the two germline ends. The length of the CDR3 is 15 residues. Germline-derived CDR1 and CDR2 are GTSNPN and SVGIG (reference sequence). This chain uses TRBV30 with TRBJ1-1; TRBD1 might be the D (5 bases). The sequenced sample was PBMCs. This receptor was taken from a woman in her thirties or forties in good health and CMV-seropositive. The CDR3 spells CAWTPTGGMGTEAFF. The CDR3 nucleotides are TGTGCCTGGACTCCTACGGGGGGGATGGGCACTGAAGCTTTCTTT.